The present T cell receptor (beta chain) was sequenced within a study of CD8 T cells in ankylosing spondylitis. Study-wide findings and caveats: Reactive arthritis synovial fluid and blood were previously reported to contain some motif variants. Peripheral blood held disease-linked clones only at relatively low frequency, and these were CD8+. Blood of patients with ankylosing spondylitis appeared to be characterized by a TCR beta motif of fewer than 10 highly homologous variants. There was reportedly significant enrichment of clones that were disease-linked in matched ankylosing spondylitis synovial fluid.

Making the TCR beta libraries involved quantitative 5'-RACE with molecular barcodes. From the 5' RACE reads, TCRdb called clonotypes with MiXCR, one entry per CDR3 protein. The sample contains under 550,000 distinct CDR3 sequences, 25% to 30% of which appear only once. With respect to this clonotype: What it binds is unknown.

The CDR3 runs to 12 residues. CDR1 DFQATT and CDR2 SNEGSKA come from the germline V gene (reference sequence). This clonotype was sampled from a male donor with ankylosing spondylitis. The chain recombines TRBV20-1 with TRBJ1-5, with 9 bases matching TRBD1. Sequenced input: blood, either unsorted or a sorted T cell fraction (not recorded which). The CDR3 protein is CSGGQGDQPQHF. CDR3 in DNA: TGCAGCGGGGGACAGGGAGATCAGCCCCAGCATTTT.